This T cell receptor beta chain appears in the sequencing data of a study of Graves' ophthalmopathy and Graves' hyperthyroidism. The wider study: If no ophthalmopathy appeared within 18 months of follow-up, hyperthyroidism was termed stable. Study results and limitations: The model forecast ophthalmopathy progression, reaching around 66% sensitivity and less than 75% specificity.

This clonotype was seen many times. What it recognizes is unknown. V was trimmed by 5 bases and J by 2 bases, leaving 9 bases between them. This CDR3 has 14 residues. The study recruited hyperthyroidism patients aged 18 to 65 who were newly diagnosed, under 2 months' duration. Diagnostic conclusions were grounded in clinical symptoms, serum thyroxine, TRAb, thyroid ultrasound and orbital computed tomography. The study amplified TCR beta CDR3 regions using RNA transcripts. HTBI primers were employed in first-round RT-PCR, then a second-round multiplex PCR followed. TCRdb passed the multiplex PCR reads through MiXCR, listing each CDR3 protein once. The sample lists roughly 600,000 distinct CDR3 sequences, approximately 35% occurring once.

The clonotype comes from an adult man with Graves' hyperthyroidism. The specimen was peripheral blood or thyroid tissue (not recorded which). This chain connects TRBV12-3 or TRBV12-4 to TRBJ2-2, with D possibly TRBD1 on 6 matching bases. CDR3 residues: CASSPTGNTGELFF. The CDR3 nucleotides are TGTGCCAGCAGTCCGACAGGAAACACCGGGGAGCTGTTTTTT.